A single sample is the source of the 10 T cell receptor beta chains below, sequenced in a study of cytomegalovirus exposure and HLA in healthy donors. TCRdb's table, derived via immunoSEQ multiplex PCR, lists solely in-frame clones and lacks some. The sample includes more than 50,000 clones, 90% to 95% of them seen just once. Sequencing input: PBMCs. The receptors shown here come from a man between 18 and 29 years old in good health and CMV-seronegative.

The V call is TRBV4-3, the J call TRBJ1-3; 7 bases line up with TRBD1. The germline V gene has CDR1 LGHNA and CDR2 YSLEER. CDR3 length equals 15 residues. V lost 0 bases, J lost 3 bases, and 2 bases stayed unmatched. The CDR3 is CASSQDSGGGNTIYF. The CDR3 DNA follows: TGCGCCAGCAGCCAAGACTCAGGGGGTGGAAACACCATATATTTT.

The chain couples TRBV6-5 to TRBJ2-3, with a tentative D call TRBD2 (6 bases). The CDR3 loop spans 15 amino acids. Trimming left V 6 bases short and J 3 bases short, with 16 bases between. Germline V CDR1 and CDR2: MNHEY, SVGAGI. The CDR3 reads CASRGGGSTTDTQYF. Here the CDR3 DNA reads TGTGCCAGCAGGGGGGGTGGGAGTACGACAGATACGCAGTATTTT.

This chain uses TRBV11-3 with TRBJ2-7; weak D call: TRBD2 (6 bases). From germline, CDR1 is SGHNT and CDR2 YENEEA. V was pared by 4 bases and J by 5 bases, with 18 bases between. CDR3 length: 15 amino acids. The CDR3 DNA sequence: TGTGCCAGCAGCTCAGAGTGGAGTGGGGGGAACGAGCAGTACTTC. Its protein product is CASSSEWSGGNEQYF.

V usage is TRBV28 and J usage is TRBJ2-2; 8 positions agree with TRBD2. This CDR3 is 15 amino acids long. J gave up 3 bases and V 1 base, and 1 base lay outside the gene matches. Germline CDR1 MDHEN, CDR2 SYDVKM. This CDR3 is CASSLYGRDTGELFF. The DNA of the CDR3 is TGTGCCAGCAGTTTATACGGGAGGGACACCGGGGAGCTGTTTTTT.

This rearrangement joins TRBV18 to TRBJ2-1; the D gene is possibly TRBD1 (6 bases). This CDR3 spans 15 amino acids. Germline assignment: CDR1 KGHSH and CDR2 LQKENI. V was clipped by 4 bases and J by 5 bases, with 15 bases between them. The DNA for the CDR3 is TGTGCCAGCTCACTAGGACAGTGGCCCGACAATGAGCAGTTCTTC. Translating it yields CASSLGQWPDNEQFF.

The chain employs TRBV5-1 and TRBJ2-5; 9 nucleotides align to TRBD2. The CDR3 consists of 14 residues. The J segment lost 5 bases and the V segment lost 4 bases, leaving 6 bases of the junction unmatched. In germline, CDR1 is SGHRS, CDR2 YFSETQ. The DNA for the CDR3 is TGCGCCAGCAGCGCGGGACTAGCTGGGGAGACCCAGTACTTC. Translated: CASSAGLAGETQYF.

The V and J genes are TRBV20-1 and TRBJ2-3; tentative D call: TRBD1 (5 bases). Per germline, CDR1 DFQATT and CDR2 SNEGSKA (reference sequence). Deletions cut 3 bases from V and 6 bases from J, with 7 bases between. This CDR3 has 11 amino acids. The CDR3 loop reads CSARKGDTQYF. The DNA for the CDR3 is TGCAGTGCTAGGAAGGGGGATACGCAGTATTTT.

The V call is TRBV2, the J call TRBJ1-5; D remains unclear. The CDR3 runs to 14 residues. V dropped 5 bases and J dropped 2 bases, with 10 bases sitting between them. In germline, CDR1 is SNHLY, CDR2 FYNNEI. The CDR3 sequence is CASSLPPGNQPQHF. Written as DNA, the CDR3 is TGTGCCAGCAGTTTACCCCCGGGCAATCAGCCCCAGCATTTT.

V gene TRBV4-3 combines with J gene TRBJ2-3; D might be TRBD2 (6 bases). The V and J ends lost 0 bases and 9 bases respectively, with 10 bases between them. This CDR3 is built from 13 residues. Germline CDR1 is LGHNA and CDR2 is YSLEER. CDR3 DNA sequence: TGCGCCAGCAGCCAAGATCGGGAGTCGACGCAGTATTTT. It is translated as CASSQDRESTQYF.

The chain links TRBV27 to TRBJ2-7; 13 positions agree with TRBD2. Germline CDR1 is MNHEY and CDR2 is SMNVEV (reference sequence). V was clipped by 6 bases and J by 4 bases; unmatched bases: 6. This CDR3 region has 15 residues. CDR3: CASSWTSGSSYEQYF. The DNA for the CDR3 is TGTGCCAGCAGCTGGACTAGCGGGAGTTCGTACGAGCAGTACTTC.